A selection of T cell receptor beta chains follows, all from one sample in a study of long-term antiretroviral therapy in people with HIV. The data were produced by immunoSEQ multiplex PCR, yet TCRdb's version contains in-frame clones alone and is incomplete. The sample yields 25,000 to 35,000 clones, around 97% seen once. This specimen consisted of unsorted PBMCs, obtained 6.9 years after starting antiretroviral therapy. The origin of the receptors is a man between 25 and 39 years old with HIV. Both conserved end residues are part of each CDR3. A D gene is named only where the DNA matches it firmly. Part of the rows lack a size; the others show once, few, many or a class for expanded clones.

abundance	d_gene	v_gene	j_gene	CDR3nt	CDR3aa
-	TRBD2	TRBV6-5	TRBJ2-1	TGTGCCAGCAGTCGCCGGGGGGGCCTTTACAATGAGCAGTTCTTC	CASSRRGGLYNEQFF
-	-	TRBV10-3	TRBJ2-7	TGTGCCATCAGTGAGTCGTCGGGGGATTGGGAGCAGTACTTC	CAISESSGDWEQYF
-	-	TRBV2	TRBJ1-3	TGTGCCAGCAGTGGGTTCGGGGTCTACTCTGGAAACACCATATATTTT	CASSGFGVYSGNTIYF
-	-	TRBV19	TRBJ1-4	TGTGCCAGTAGTAGTTCAGGGAAAGAAAAACTGTTTTTT	CASSSSGKEKLFF
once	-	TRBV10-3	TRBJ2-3	TGTGCCATCGGGACTAGCACAGATACGCAGTATTTT	CAIGTSTDTQYF
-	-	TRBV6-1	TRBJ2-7	TGTGCCACATTGGACCCAGGGACGGCGTCCTACGAGCAGTACTTC	CATLDPGTASYEQYF
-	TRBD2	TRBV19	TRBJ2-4	TGTGCCAGTAGTATAGTCGGACTAGCGGGGAAAAACATTCAGTACTTC	CASSIVGLAGKNIQYF
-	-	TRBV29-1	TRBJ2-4	TGCAGCGCCCTTGCCGGTGCACCCAAAAACATTCAGTACTTC	CSALAGAPKNIQYF
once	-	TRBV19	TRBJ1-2	TGTGCCAGTAGTCCCGCGGGAGGGGCTAACTATGGCTACACCTTC	CASSPAGGANYGYTF
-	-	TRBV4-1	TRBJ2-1	TGCGCCAGCCGCCCTCCCCCGGGACTCAACTACAATGAGCAGTTCTTC	CASRPPPGLNYNEQFF
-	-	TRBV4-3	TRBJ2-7	TGCGCCAGCAGCCAAGAGGCAGGACCCGCCTACGAGCAGTACTTC	CASSQEAGPAYEQYF
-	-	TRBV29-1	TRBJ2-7	TGCAGCGTATTAGGACCGAGATTAGAGCAGTACTTC	CSVLGPRLEQYF
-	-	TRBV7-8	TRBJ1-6	TGTGCCAGCAGCCCCGTTAGAGGCCTGGTCCACTTT	CASSPVRGLVHF
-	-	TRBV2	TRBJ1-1	TGTGCCAGCTCCGCTTCCAGCCTCACTGAAGCTTTCTTT	CASSASSLTEAFF
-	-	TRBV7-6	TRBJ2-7	TGTGCCAGCAGCTCCGAACCATCCTACGAGCAGTACTTC	CASSSEPSYEQYF
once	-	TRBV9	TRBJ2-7	TGTGCCAGCAGCGCGAGTGCCAGTGGGGGGACTTACTACGAGCAGTACTTC	CASSASASGGTYYEQYF
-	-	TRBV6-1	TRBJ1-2	TGTGCCAGCAGTGAAGCAACTATACCCCCTAACTATGGCTACACCTTC	CASSEATIPPNYGYTF
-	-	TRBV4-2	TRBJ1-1	TGTGCCAGCAGCCAAGAGGTGTTGGCTGAAGCTTTCTTT	CASSQEVLAEAFF
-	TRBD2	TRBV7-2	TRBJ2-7	TGTGCCAGCAGCTTGATAGCGGGAGGGTACGAGCAGTACTTC	CASSLIAGGYEQYF
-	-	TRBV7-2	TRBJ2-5	TGTGCCAGCAGCTCAAGGACCGACGTGGCCCAGTACTTC	CASSSRTDVAQYF